The 10 T cell receptor beta chains in this list originate from one sample, sequenced in a study of cytomegalovirus exposure and HLA in healthy donors. PCR amplification relied on 60 Vbeta primers (plus 13 Jbeta primers). Libraries were prepared by immunoSEQ multiplex PCR; TCRdb keeps only in-frame clonotypes and omits some of them. The repertoire consists of 150,000 to 200,000 clones, with around 80% occurring once and the leading ten covering under 9%. The material sequenced was PBMCs. These receptors all come from a woman between 40 and 50 years old in good health and CMV-seropositive.

The chain has TRBV19 and TRBJ1-1, with a possible D match to TRBD1 (5 bases). The germline gives CDR1 LNHDA, CDR2 SQIVND (reference sequence). Trimming stripped 3 bases from V and 0 bases from J, with 8 bases between. The CDR3 covers 14 residues. The CDR3 DNA follows: TGTGCCAGTAGTATGAAGACAGTGAACACTGAAGCTTTCTTT. Translated: CASSMKTVNTEAFF.

The chain couples TRBV5-5 to TRBJ2-5; tentative D call: TRBD2 (5 bases). V shed 4 bases and J shed 5 bases, with 15 bases lying between them. The CDR3 contains 14 residues. Germline V gene sequence: CDR1 SGHKS, CDR2 YYEKEE (reference sequence). CDR3 bases: TGTGCCAGCAGCCCCTGGGGTGGCGGGGAGACCCAGTACTTC. Its translation: CASSPWGGGETQYF.

This clone was seen only a few times. The V call is TRBV4-2, the J call TRBJ1-6; a possible D gene is TRBD1 (5 bases). The CDR3 has 16 amino acids. Looked up from germline, CDR1 is LGHNA and CDR2 is YNFKEQ. Trimming stripped 4 bases from V and 6 bases from J, with 16 bases between. CDR3 sequence (DNA): TGTGCCAGCAGCCCAAGGAGGGGCGAAGGTAATTCACCCCTCCACTTT. Translated, it gives CASSPRRGEGNSPLHF.

This clone came up a few times. The V and J genes are TRBV6-6 and TRBJ2-7; 7 bases are shared with TRBD2. This CDR3 comprises 11 residues. Germline CDR1 and CDR2: MNHNY and SVGAGI (reference sequence). The V gene end was trimmed by 9 bases and the J gene end by 5 bases; junction bases not matched to a gene: 4. In DNA form, the CDR3 reads TGTGCCAGTAGGCTAGCGGACGAGCAGTACTTC. Amino acid sequence: CASRLADEQYF.

The chain is built from TRBV4-1 and TRBJ1-2; D unresolved. Trimming removed 2 bases from V and 4 bases from J, with 5 bases in between. Germline values: CDR1 MGHRA, CDR2 YSYEKL. The CDR3 covers 12 residues. CDR3 sequence reads: CASSQLSYGYTF. The CDR3 DNA follows: TGCGCCAGCAGCCAACTAAGCTATGGCTACACCTTC.

The gene calls are TRBV9 and TRBJ1-3, with 9 bases lining up with TRBD1. Unmatched junction bases numbered 1, after V lost 3 bases and J lost 3 bases. The CDR3 totals 14 residues. CDR1 SGDLS and CDR2 YYNGEE come from the germline V gene. CDR3 DNA sequence: TGTGCCAGCAGCGCGGGACAGGGTGGAAACACCATATATTTT. Translating gives CASSAGQGGNTIYF.

V gene TRBV5-4 combines with J gene TRBJ2-1; the D gene is possibly TRBD1 (6 bases). Germline CDR1 is SGHNT and CDR2 is YYREEE (reference sequence). The CDR3 sequence is 14 residues long. V lost 5 bases and J 6 bases, leaving 15 bases between the germline ends. Here the CDR3 reads CASRSSWDTNEQFF. CDR3 nucleotides: TGTGCCAGCAGAAGTTCATGGGACACCAATGAGCAGTTCTTC.

The V and J genes are TRBV21-1 and TRBJ1-3. TRBV21-1 is an annotated pseudogene. This CDR3 spans 12 amino acids. CDR3 in amino acids: CASIGWGDTIYF. The CDR3 region has the DNA TGTGCCAGCATCGGGTGGGGGGACACCATATATTTT.

This chain uses TRBV5-1 with TRBJ2-1, with 7 bases that match TRBD1. Losses at the gene ends were 3 bases for V and 10 bases for J; bases not matched to a gene: 4. The germline CDR1 and CDR2 sequences are SGHRS and YFSETQ. The CDR3 extends over 12 amino acids. The CDR3 DNA is TGCGCCAGCAGCTCTGGACAGGTCGAGCAGTTCTTC. This gives the protein CASSSGQVEQFF.

This chain connects TRBV11-3 to TRBJ2-1, with TRBD2 matching over 9 bases. V dropped 1 base and J dropped 7; count of bases not matched to a gene: 8. CDR3 length: 16 residues. Germline V gives CDR1 SGHNT, CDR2 YENEEA. The CDR3 loop is CASSLVGGGAVNEQFF. In DNA, the CDR3 is TGTGCCAGCAGCTTAGTGGGCGGGGGGGCCGTTAATGAGCAGTTCTTC.